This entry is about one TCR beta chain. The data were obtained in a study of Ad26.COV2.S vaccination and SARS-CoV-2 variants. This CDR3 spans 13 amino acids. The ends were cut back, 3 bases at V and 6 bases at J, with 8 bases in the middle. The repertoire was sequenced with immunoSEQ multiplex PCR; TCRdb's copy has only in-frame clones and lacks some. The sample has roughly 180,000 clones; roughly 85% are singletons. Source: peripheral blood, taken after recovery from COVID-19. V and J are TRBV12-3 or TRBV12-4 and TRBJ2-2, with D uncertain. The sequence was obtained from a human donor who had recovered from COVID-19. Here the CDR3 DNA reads TGTGCCAGCAGTTTTTCTTCGGCCGGGGAGCTGTTTTTT. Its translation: CASSFSSAGELFF.